One sample yielded the 10 T cell receptor beta chains listed below, sequenced in a study of identical twins. TCRdb re-called the 5' RACE reads through MiXCR, storing one row per CDR3 protein. The data contain around 510,000 distinct CDR3 sequences, more than 13% of them singletons. Another study also made use of these data, one on yellow fever vaccine responses in identical twins.

The source material was CD4+ T cells sorted from blood. These receptors were obtained from a woman younger than 30 in good health.

Many counts were recorded for this clonotype. The genes are TRBV27 and TRBJ2-3, with a tentative D call TRBD2 (5 bases). The CDR3 consists of 17 residues. V was pared by 5 bases and J by 0 bases, with 18 bases between. Per germline, CDR1 MNHEY and CDR2 SMNVEV (reference sequence). This CDR3 reads CASSSLTSSLSTDTQYF. The CDR3 DNA reads as TGTGCCAGCAGTAGTCTAACTAGTTCTCTTAGCACAGATACGCAGTATTTT.

There are a few counts of this clonotype. The gene calls are TRBV6-2 or TRBV6-3 and TRBJ1-5; D is uncertain. Germline CDR1 and CDR2: MNHEY and SVGEGT. Trimming removed 0 bases at V and 3 bases at J, with 9 bases between. The CDR3 totals 15 residues. CDR3 bases: TGTGCCAGCAGTTACTCGATCTTTAACAATCAGCCCCAGCATTTT. Translation: CASSYSIFNNQPQHF.

This clonotype has a handful of counts. The genes are TRBV28 and TRBJ2-2; 9 bases align to TRBD1. CDR3 size: 14 residues. Germline trimming cut 6 bases from V and 3 bases from J; bases unmatched to any gene: 2. The V gene's germline CDR1 is MDHEN and CDR2 SYDVKM. CDR3 residues: CASRGQGYTGELFF. The CDR3, as DNA: TGTGCCAGCAGGGGACAGGGCTACACCGGGGAGCTGTTTTTT.

The rearrangement links TRBV10-3 to TRBJ2-5, with 9 positions matching TRBD1. Germline CDR1 is ENHRY and CDR2 is SYGVKD. The CDR3 totals 14 residues. With 10 bases clipped from V and 5 bases from J, the junction kept 11 bases outside the gene matches. CDR3 nucleotide sequence: TGTGCCACCGAAGAGGACAGGGGCGGGGAGACCCAGTACTTC. It codes for CATEEDRGGETQYF.

This clonotype has only a few counts. Written as DNA, the CDR3 is TGTGCCAGCAGTGTTAATGACGGCACTGAAGCTTTCTTT. Its translation is CASSVNDGTEAFF. The V and J genes are TRBV2 and TRBJ1-1; no clear D. Germline-derived CDR1 and CDR2 are SNHLY and FYNNEI. Trimming took 4 bases from V and 4 from J, leaving 10 bases between them. This CDR3 has 13 amino acids.

The V gene is TRBV19, the J gene TRBJ2-1, with 16 bases identical to TRBD2. This CDR3 is 15 amino acids long. V lost 4 bases and J lost 14; bases outside the gene matches: 8. Germline V gives CDR1 LNHDA, CDR2 SQIVND (reference sequence). The chain's CDR3 is CASSTAGTSGGAEFF. DNA for the CDR3: TGTGCCAGTAGTACCGCCGGGACTAGCGGGGGGGCCGAGTTCTTC.

This chain uses TRBV11-2 with TRBJ2-1; 7 positions match TRBD2. CDR1 is SGHAT and CDR2 is FQNNGV in the germline V gene. Trimming took 1 base from V and 8 from J; bases not matched to a gene: 11. This CDR3 has 16 residues. The CDR3 DNA follows: TGTGCCAGCAGCTTAGCGGCCAGCGGGGCAAGCCATGAGCAGTTCTTC. Amino acid sequence: CASSLAASGASHEQFF.

This rearrangement joins TRBV15 to TRBJ2-2; D remains ambiguous. Germline CDR1 reads LNHNV; CDR2 reads YYDKDF (reference sequence). With 1 base removed from V and 7 bases from J, the gap between germline ends came to 10 bases. This CDR3 has 14 amino acids. This CDR3 is CATSRAGKGGELFF. Written as DNA, the CDR3 is TGTGCCACCAGCAGAGCTGGGAAGGGCGGGGAGCTGTTTTTT.

The V and J genes are TRBV20-1 and TRBJ2-1; unclear D gene. Deletions cut 3 bases from V and 0 bases from J, with 9 bases between. Germline CDR1 DFQATT, CDR2 SNEGSKA (reference sequence). There are 14 residues in the CDR3. The CDR3 protein is CSASLGSSYNEQFF. Written as DNA, the CDR3 is TGCAGTGCTAGTCTAGGAAGCTCCTACAATGAGCAGTTCTTC.

This rearrangement joins TRBV5-1 to TRBJ2-7; TRBD2 matches at 13 bases. Germline V gives CDR1 SGHRS, CDR2 YFSETQ. V was pared by 6 bases and J by 4 bases, with 4 bases of the junction left unmatched. The CDR3 spans 14 residues. CDR3 region: CASNGTSGTYEQYF. The DNA of the CDR3 is TGCGCCAGCAATGGGACTAGCGGGACTTACGAGCAGTACTTC. The variable domain in full, completed from reference TRBV5-1 and TRBJ2-7, reads KAGVTQTPRYLIKTRGQQVTLSCSPISGHRSVSWYQQTPGQGLQFLFEYFSETQRNKGNFPGRFSGRQFSNSRSEMNVSTLELGDSALYLCASNGTSGTYEQYFGPGTRLTVT.